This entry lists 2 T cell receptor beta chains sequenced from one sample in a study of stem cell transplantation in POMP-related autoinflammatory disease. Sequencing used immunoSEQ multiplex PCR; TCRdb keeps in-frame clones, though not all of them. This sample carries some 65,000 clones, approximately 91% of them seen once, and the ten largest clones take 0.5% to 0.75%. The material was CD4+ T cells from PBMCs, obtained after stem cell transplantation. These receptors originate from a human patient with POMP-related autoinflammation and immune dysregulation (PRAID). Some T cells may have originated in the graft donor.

The chain's CDR3 is CATHRSGANVLTF. The CDR3 nucleotides read TGTGCCACTCACCGCTCTGGGGCCAACGTCCTGACTTTC. V gene TRBV6-5 combines with J gene TRBJ2-6, with D unclear. There are 13 residues in the CDR3. CDR1 is MNHEY, CDR2 SVGAGI, per germline. Trimming shortened V by 10 bases and J by 0 bases, and 7 bases separated the two germline ends.

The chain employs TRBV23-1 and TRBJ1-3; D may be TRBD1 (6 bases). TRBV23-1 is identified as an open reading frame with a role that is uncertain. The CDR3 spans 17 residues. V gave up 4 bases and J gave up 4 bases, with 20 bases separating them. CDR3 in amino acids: CASSPRDGRGPGNTIYF. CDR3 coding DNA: TGCGCCAGCAGTCCCCGGGACGGCAGGGGACCGGGAAACACCATATATTTT.